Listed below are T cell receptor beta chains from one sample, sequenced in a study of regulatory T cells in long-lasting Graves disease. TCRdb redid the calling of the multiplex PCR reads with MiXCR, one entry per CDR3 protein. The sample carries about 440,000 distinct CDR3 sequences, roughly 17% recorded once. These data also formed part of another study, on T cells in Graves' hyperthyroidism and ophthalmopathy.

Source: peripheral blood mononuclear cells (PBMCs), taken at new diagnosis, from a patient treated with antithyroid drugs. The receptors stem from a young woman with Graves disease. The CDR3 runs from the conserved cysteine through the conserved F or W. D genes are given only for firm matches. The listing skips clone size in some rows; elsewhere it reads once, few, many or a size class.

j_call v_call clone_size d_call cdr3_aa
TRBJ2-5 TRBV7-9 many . CASSSFRGGRETQYF
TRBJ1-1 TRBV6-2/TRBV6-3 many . CASSYHPQRNTEAFF
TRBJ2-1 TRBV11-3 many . CASSLGKPSRSQGNEQFF
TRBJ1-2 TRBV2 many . CAIAGVQANYGYTF
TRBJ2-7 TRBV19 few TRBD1 CASSDRGPSYEQYF
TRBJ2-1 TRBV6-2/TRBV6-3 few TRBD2 CASRGTSGINNEQFF
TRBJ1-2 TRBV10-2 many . CASSESTGKRYGYTF
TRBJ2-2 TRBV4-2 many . CASSQVGAFERSNTGELFF
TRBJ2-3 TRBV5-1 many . CASSFSSAVADTQYF
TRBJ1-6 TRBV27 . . CASSLLPGLNSPLHF
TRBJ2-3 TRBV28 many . CASEGEQRGSTDTQYF
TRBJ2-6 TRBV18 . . CASSPLFLSGANVLTF
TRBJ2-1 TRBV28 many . CASSGDRWGQGQASGRNEQFF
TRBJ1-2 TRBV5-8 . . CASSRSGVANYGYTF
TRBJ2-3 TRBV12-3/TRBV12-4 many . CASTFALDPRLDTQYF
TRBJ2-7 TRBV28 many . CASSLRQHYEQYF
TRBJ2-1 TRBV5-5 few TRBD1 CASSTGTGVFRSSYNEQFF
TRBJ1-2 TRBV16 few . CASSQTALGGQDYGYTF
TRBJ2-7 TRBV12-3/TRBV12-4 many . CASSLDRGGSEQYF
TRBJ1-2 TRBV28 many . CASSFIVLGQVGGYTF
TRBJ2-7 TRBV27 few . CASSKTILVHEQYF
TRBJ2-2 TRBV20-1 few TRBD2 CSARPDLSGRGAGELFF
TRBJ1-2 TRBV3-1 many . CASSEWGGYTF
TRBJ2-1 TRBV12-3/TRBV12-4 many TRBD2 CASSFPASGTNEQFF
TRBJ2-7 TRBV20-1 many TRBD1 CSAEPDRGSSYEQYF
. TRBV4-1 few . CASSQDPQATQYF
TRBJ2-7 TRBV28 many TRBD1 CASSYRGSSYEQYF
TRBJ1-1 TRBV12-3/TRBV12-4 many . CASMREINTEAFF
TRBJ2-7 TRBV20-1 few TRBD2 CSAYPRTSGSGDEQYF
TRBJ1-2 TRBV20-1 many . CSGGARGAYGYTF
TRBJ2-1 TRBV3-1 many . CASSPTRTYNEQFF
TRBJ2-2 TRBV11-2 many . CASSGPNTGELFF
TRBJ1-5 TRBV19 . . CARRPRHRRHF
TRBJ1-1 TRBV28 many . CASSLYDSAFF
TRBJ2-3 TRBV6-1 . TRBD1 CASKPGTGVADTQYF
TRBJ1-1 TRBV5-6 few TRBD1 CASSPPNRGTGAFF